One sample yielded the 5 T cell receptor beta chains listed below, sequenced in a study of T cells in Graves' hyperthyroidism and ophthalmopathy. Amplification of TCR beta CDR3 regions was performed using RNA transcripts as template. During a first-round RT-PCR of the TCR CDR3, the HTBI primer set was used. Using its own MiXCR run on the multiplex PCR reads, TCRdb lists one record per CDR3 protein. Counted here are roughly 640,000 distinct CDR3 sequences, 15% to 20% occurring once; the ten biggest clones make up less than 3.5%. Source material: blood. Source of these receptors: a woman aged 40 to 55 with Graves' ophthalmopathy.

The chain couples TRBV27 to TRBJ2-7; D is perhaps TRBD2 (5 bases). The V end was cut by 0 bases, the J end by 5 bases, with 5 bases between. The CDR3 totals 12 residues. Germline lookup yields CDR1 MNHEY and CDR2 SMNVEV (reference sequence). The CDR3 loop is CASSLSRDEQYF. The DNA for the CDR3 is TGTGCCAGCAGTTTATCGAGGGACGAGCAGTACTTC.

CDR3 coding DNA: TGCAGTGCTAGACTGGCGGCCTATCAGCCCCAGCATTTT. This encodes CSARLAAYQPQHF. V gene TRBV20-1 combines with J gene TRBJ1-5, with D hard to call. Trimming took off 2 bases at V and 5 bases at J, with 10 bases between the two ends. This CDR3 region has 13 residues. Germline V CDR1 and CDR2: DFQATT, SNEGSKA (reference sequence).

This clonotype was seen a handful of times. The chain is built from TRBV10-2 and TRBJ1-2; 7 positions agree with TRBD1. Germline V gives CDR1 WSHSY, CDR2 SAAADI. The CDR3 is 13 amino acids. Germline trimming cut 4 bases from V and 7 bases from J; bases unmatched to any gene: 6. CDR3 region: CASSGRGELGYTF. CDR3 coding DNA: TGCGCCAGCAGTGGCAGGGGGGAACTTGGCTACACCTTC.

This clonotype was recorded a few times. The chain employs TRBV30 and TRBJ2-7; TRBD1 aligns across 8 bases. V shed 4 bases, J shed 6 bases, and the junction held 8 bases outside the gene matches. This CDR3 is 13 amino acids long. Germline CDR1 is GTSNPN and CDR2 is SVGIG (reference sequence). This CDR3 reads CAWNRGQGFEQYF. The CDR3 coding sequence is TGTGCCTGGAATAGAGGACAGGGCTTCGAGCAGTACTTC.

This clonotype was seen more than once but under ten times. This chain joins TRBV7-2 and TRBJ2-5; tentative D call: TRBD1 (6 bases). Germline V gene data show CDR1 as SGHTA and CDR2 as FQGNSA. This CDR3 has 17 residues. Trimming cost V 1 base and J 1 base, with 16 bases left between them. CDR3 sequence (DNA): TGTGCCAGCAGCTTAGTGGGACACCCTGGGGTCCAAGAGACCCAGTACTTC. Its protein is CASSLVGHPGVQETQYF.